A single sample is the source of the 5 T cell receptor beta chains below, sequenced in a study of shared clonotypes between healthy human individuals. Measured with immunoSEQ multiplex PCR; TCRdb has only the in-frame clones, and not every one. The table records some 2.4 million clones, more than 85% of them present only once. The specimen was naive CD4+ T cells from PBMCs. Subset in this sample: CD45RA+ positively selected. Receptors originate from a man younger than 35 in good health. Some clones in this sample may be carry-over from other donors' samples.

This chain links TRBV6-1 with TRBJ1-3; D gene uncertain. The V and J ends lost 2 bases and 2 bases respectively, with 10 bases between them. The CDR3 extends over 15 amino acids. Per the germline V gene, CDR1 is MNHNS and CDR2 is SASEGT. CDR3 in amino acids: CASSEMGGPGNTIYF. Here the CDR3 DNA reads TGTGCCAGCAGTGAAATGGGAGGCCCTGGAAACACCATATATTTT.

This chain joins TRBV9 and TRBJ1-1; D remains unclear. The germline CDR1 and CDR2 sequences are SGDLS and YYNGEE. Trimming shortened V by 3 bases and J by 5 bases, and 8 bases separated the two germline ends. This CDR3 has 12 residues. The CDR3, as DNA: TGTGCCAGCAGCGATGCTGAGACTGAAGCTTTCTTT. Amino acids: CASSDAETEAFF. Based on the CDR3 plus reference TRBV9 and TRBJ1-1, the full variable domain is DSGVTQTPKHLITATGQRVTLRCSPRSGDLSVYWYQQSLDQGLQFLIQYYNGEERAKGNILERFSAQQFPDLHSELNLSSLELGDSALYFCASSDAETEAFFGQGTRLTVV.

This clone was seen just once. J is TRBJ2-1 and V is TRBV7-9, with 7 bases fitting TRBD1. J lost 5 bases, V lost 2 bases, and 9 bases had no gene match. CDR1 SEHNR and CDR2 FQNEAQ come from the germline V gene (reference sequence). The CDR3 contains 16 residues. CDR3 nucleotides: TGTGCCAGCAGCTTATCGACAGGGCCCCACGACAATGAGCAGTTCTTC. It is translated as CASSLSTGPHDNEQFF.

The CDR3 here is CASSPALAVNEQFF. The CDR3 bases are TGTGCCAGCTCACCGGCGCTAGCGGTTAATGAGCAGTTCTTC. V gene TRBV18 combines with J gene TRBJ2-1, with TRBD2 matching over 7 bases. J was trimmed by 7 bases and V by 3 bases; bases with no gene match: 6. The CDR3 totals 14 residues. Germline V lookup: CDR1 KGHSH, CDR2 LQKENI.

The chain joins TRBV5-8 to TRBJ1-1; no reliable D call. The germline V gene has CDR1 SGHTS and CDR2 YDEGEE. The V gene lost 4 bases and the J gene lost 4 bases, with 11 bases spanning the gap. The CDR3 is made up of 13 amino acids. CDR3 protein: CASSRIFGTEAFF. The CDR3 DNA reads TGTGCCAGCAGCCGAATTTTTGGCACTGAAGCTTTCTTT.